This T cell receptor (beta chain) was sequenced in a study of cytomegalovirus exposure and HLA in healthy donors. J was trimmed by 10 bases and V by 4 bases; bases with no gene match: 4. The CDR3 length is 11 residues. CDR1 and CDR2 (germline): SQVTM, ANQGSEA. Study-wide points: The classifier was said to identify cytomegalovirus status with high specificity and sensitivity. Presence/absence analyses supposed approximately even sequencing depth among donors.

With respect to this clone: Its cognate antigen is unknown. This CDR3 fails to terminate in the conserved phenylalanine or tryptophan, so it likely reflects a read error.

It was with 60 Vbeta and 13 Jbeta primers that the PCR ran. Authors' processing steps: Around 11 million of tens of millions of unique TCR beta chains were shared, per a later count. Profiling relied on immunoSEQ multiplex PCR, and the TCRdb table lists in-frame clones only, not all of them. The V and J calls and clone size come from that table; D and trimming were worked out from the DNA. Of 40,000 to 50,000 clones in the sample, around 68% were seen once. Those who donated were healthy bone marrow donors. The chain couples TRBV29-1 to TRBJ1-1, with 9 bases lining up with TRBD1. Sequenced: PBMCs. This TCR was recovered from a man aged 25 to 40 in good health and CMV-seronegative. The CDR3 region is CSVAWGQGAFV. The CDR3 DNA reads as TGCAGCGTTGCTTGGGGACAGGGAGCTTTCGTT.